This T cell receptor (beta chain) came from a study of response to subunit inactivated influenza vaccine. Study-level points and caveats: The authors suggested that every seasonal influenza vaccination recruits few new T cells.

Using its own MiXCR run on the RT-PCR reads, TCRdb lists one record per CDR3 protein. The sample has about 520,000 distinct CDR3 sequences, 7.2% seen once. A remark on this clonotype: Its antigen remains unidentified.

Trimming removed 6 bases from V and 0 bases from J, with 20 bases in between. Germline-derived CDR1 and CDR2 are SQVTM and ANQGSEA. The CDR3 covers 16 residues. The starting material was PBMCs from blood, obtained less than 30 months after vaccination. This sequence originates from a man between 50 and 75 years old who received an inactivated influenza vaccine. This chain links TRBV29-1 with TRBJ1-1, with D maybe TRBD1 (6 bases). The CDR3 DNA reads TGCAGCGTGGGATCCCTGGACAGACGACTGAACACTGAAGCTTTCTTT. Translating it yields CSVGSLDRRLNTEAFF.